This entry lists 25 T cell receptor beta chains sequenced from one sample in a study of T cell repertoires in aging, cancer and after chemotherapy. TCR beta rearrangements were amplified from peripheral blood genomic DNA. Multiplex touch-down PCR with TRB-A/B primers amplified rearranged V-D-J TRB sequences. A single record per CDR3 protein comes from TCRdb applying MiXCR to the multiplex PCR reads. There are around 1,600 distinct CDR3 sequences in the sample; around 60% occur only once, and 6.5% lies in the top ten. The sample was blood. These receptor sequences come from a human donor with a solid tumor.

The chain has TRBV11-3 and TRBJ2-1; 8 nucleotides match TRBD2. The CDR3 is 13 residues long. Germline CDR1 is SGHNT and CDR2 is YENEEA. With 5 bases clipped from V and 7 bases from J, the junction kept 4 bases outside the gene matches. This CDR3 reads CASSPPGGNEQFF. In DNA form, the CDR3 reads TGTGCCAGCAGCCCGCCGGGAGGGAATGAGCAGTTCTTC.

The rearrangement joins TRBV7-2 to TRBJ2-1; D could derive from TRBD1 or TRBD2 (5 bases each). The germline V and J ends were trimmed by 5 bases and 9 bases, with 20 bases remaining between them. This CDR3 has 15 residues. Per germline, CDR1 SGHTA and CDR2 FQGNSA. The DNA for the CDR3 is TGTGCCAGCAGCGCCCTGGGGCCCCCGGGGCGTGAGCAGTTCTTC. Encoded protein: CASSALGPPGREQFF.

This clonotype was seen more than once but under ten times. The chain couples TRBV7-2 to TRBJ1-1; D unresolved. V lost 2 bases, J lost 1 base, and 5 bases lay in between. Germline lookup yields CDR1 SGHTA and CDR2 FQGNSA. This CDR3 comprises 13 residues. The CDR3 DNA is TGTGCCAGCAGCTTATGGCAGAACACTGAAGCTTTCTTT. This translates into CASSLWQNTEAFF.

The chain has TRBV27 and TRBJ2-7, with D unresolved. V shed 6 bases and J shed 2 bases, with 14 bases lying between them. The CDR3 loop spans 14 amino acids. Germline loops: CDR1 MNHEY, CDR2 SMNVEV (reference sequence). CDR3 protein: CASRERVGPYEQYF. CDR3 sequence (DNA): TGTGCCAGCAGGGAAAGAGTTGGCCCCTACGAGCAGTACTTC.

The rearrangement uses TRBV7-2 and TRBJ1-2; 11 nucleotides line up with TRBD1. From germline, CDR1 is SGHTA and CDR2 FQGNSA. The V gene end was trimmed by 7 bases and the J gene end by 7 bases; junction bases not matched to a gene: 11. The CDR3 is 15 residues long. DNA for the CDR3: TGTGCCAGCACCCCCATCGGACAGGGGGCGCGTGGCTACACCTTC. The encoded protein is CASTPIGQGARGYTF.

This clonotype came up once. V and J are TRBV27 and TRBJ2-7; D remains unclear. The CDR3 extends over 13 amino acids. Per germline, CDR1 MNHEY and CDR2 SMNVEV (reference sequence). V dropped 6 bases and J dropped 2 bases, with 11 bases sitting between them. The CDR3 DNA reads TGTGCCAGCAGACTCACAGCCACCTACGAGCAGTACTTC. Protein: CASRLTATYEQYF.

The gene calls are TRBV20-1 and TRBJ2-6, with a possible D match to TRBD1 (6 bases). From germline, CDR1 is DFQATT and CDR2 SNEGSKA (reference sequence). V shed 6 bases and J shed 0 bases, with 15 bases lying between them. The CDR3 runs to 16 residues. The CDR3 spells CSAQKQGFSGANVLTF. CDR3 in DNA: TGCAGTGCCCAGAAACAGGGTTTCTCTGGGGCCAACGTCCTGACTTTC.

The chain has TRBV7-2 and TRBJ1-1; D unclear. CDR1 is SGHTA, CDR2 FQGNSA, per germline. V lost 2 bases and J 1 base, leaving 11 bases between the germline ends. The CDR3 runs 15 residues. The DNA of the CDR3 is TGTGCCAGCAGCTTATCATCGCAGACGAACACTGAAGCTTTCTTT. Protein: CASSLSSQTNTEAFF.

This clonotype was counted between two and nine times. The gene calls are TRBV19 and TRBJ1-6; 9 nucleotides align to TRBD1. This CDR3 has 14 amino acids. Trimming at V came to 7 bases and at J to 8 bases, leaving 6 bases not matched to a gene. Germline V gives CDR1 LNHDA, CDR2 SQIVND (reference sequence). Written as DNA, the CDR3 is TGTGCCAGTACCCAGGACAGGGGTCATTCACCCCTCCACTTT. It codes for CASTQDRGHSPLHF.

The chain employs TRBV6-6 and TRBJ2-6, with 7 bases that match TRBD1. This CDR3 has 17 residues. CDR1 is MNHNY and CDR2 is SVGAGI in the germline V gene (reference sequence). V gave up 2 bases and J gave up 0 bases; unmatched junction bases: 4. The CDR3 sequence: CASSYRGQISGANVLTF. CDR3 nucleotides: TGTGCCAGCAGTTACCGGGGACAGATCTCTGGGGCCAACGTCCTGACTTTC.

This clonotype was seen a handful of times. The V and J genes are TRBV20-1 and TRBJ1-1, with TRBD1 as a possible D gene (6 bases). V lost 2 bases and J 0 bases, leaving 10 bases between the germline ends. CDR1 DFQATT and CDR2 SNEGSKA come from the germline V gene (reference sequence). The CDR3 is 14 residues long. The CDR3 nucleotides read TGCAGTGCTAGACGGGACAACATGAACACTGAAGCTTTCTTT. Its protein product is CSARRDNMNTEAFF.

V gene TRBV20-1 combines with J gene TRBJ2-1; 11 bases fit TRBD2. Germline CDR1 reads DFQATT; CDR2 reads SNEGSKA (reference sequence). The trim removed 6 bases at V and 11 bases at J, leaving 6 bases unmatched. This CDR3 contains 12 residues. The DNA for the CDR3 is TGCAGTGCATCGACTAGCGGGATTAAGCAGTTCTTC. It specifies CSASTSGIKQFF.

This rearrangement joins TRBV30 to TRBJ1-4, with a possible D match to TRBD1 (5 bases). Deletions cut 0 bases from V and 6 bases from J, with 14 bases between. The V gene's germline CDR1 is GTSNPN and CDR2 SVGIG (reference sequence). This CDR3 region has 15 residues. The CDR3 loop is CAWSVPEGTDEKLFF. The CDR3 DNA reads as TGTGCCTGGAGTGTACCCGAGGGGACGGATGAAAAACTGTTTTTT.

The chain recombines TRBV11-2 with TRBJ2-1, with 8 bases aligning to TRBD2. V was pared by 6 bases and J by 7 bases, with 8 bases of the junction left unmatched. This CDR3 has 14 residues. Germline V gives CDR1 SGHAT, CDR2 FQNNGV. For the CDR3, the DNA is TGTGCCAGCAGAAACCCGGGACTAGGGAATGAGCAGTTCTTC. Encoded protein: CASRNPGLGNEQFF. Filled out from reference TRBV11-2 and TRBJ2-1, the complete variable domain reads EAGVAQSPRYKIIEKRQSVAFWCNPISGHATLYWYQQILGQGPKLLIQFQNNGVVDDSQLPKDRFSAERLKGVDSTLKIQPAKLEDSAVYLCASRNPGLGNEQFFGPGTRLTVL.

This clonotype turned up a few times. The CDR3 DNA follows: TGTGCCAGCAGTCAGGACAGGGCTGGGGCCAACGTCCTGACTTTC. Its protein product is CASSQDRAGANVLTF. The chain joins TRBV6-5 to TRBJ2-6; TRBD1 matches at 8 bases. V lost 5 bases to trimming and J lost 2 bases; unmatched junction nucleotides: 2. CDR3 length: 15 amino acids. Per germline, CDR1 MNHEY and CDR2 SVGAGI.

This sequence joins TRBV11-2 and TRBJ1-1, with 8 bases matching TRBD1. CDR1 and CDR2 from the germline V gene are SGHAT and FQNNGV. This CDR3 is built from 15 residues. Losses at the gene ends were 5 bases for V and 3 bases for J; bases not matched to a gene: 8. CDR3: CASSPQGEADTEAFF. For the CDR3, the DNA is TGTGCCAGCAGCCCACAGGGGGAGGCTGACACTGAAGCTTTCTTT.

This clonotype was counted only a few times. The CDR3 DNA is TGCAGTGCTAGCCCCACGTATGGCTACACCTTC. Protein product: CSASPTYGYTF. The rearrangement joins TRBV20-1 to TRBJ1-2; D is unresolved. CDR1 is DFQATT, CDR2 SNEGSKA, per germline (reference sequence). Trimming took off 3 bases at V and 5 bases at J, with 7 bases between the two ends. This CDR3 spans 11 amino acids.

The CDR3 DNA follows: TGCAGTGCTAGAGATCGCCATGGGGGGACTAGCGGACTTGCCTACAATGAGCAGTTCTTC. Protein product: CSARDRHGGTSGLAYNEQFF. The chain couples TRBV20-1 to TRBJ2-1; 11 bases fit TRBD2. V was clipped by 0 bases and J by 2 bases; unmatched bases: 15. CDR3 length: 20 amino acids. Germline V gene lookup returns CDR1 DFQATT and CDR2 SNEGSKA (reference sequence).

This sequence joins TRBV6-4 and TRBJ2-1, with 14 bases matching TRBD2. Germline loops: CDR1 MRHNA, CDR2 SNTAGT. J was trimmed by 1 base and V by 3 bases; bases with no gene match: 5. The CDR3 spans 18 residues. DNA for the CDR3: TGTGCCAGCAGTGAAGGGACTAGCGGGAGCTCATCCTACAATGAGCAGTTCTTC. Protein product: CASSEGTSGSSSYNEQFF.

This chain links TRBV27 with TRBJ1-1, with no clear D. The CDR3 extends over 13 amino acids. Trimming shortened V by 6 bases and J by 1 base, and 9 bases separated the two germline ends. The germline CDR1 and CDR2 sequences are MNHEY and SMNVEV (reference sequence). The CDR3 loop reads CASSLNRNTEAFF. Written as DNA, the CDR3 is TGTGCCAGCAGCTTAAATAGGAACACTGAAGCTTTCTTT.

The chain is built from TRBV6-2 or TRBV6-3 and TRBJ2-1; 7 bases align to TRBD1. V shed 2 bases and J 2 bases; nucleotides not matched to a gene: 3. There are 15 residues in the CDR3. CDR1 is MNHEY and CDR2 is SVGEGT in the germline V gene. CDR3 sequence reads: CASSYRGQTYNEQFF. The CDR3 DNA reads TGTGCCAGCAGTTACAGGGGGCAGACCTACAATGAGCAGTTCTTC.

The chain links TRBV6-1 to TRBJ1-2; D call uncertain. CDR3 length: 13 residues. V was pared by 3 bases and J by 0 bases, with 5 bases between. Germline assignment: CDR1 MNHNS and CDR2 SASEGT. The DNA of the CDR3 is TGTGCCAGCAGTGAGTCAGCTAACTATGGCTACACCTTC. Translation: CASSESANYGYTF.

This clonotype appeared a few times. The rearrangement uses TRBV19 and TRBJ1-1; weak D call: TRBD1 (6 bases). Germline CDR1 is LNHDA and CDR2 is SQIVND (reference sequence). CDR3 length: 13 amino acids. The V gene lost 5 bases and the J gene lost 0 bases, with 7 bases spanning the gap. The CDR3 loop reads CASSGTMNTEAFF. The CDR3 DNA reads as TGTGCCAGTAGTGGGACAATGAACACTGAAGCTTTCTTT.

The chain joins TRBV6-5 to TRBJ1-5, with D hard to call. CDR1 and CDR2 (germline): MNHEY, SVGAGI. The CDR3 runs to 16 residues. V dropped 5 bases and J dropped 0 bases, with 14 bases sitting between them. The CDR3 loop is CASSPQVPYSNQPQHF. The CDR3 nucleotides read TGTGCCAGCAGTCCTCAGGTGCCATATAGCAATCAGCCCCAGCATTTT.

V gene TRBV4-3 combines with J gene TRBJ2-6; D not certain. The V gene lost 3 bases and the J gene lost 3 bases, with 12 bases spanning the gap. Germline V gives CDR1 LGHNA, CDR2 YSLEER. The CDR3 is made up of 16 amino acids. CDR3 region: CASSQSSRVGANVLTF. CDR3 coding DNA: TGCGCCAGCAGCCAGAGCTCCCGGGTTGGGGCCAACGTCCTGACTTTC.